One sample yielded the 8 T cell receptor beta chains listed below, sequenced in a study of technical replicates of blood from a few donors. The table came from immunoSEQ multiplex PCR; TCRdb's copy has only in-frame clones and leaves some out. The sample includes 65,000 to 85,000 clones, 90% to 95% of them seen just once. Sequencing was done on a sample of T cells isolated from PBMCs. These receptors all stem from a human donor in good health.

The V call is TRBV28, the J call TRBJ2-1; 7 bases are a match to TRBD2. This CDR3 is built from 15 residues. Germline V lookup: CDR1 MDHEN, CDR2 SYDVKM. The V and J ends lost 5 bases and 2 bases, in that order; junction bases with no gene match: 6. As DNA, the CDR3 is TGTGCCAGCAGTAATGACGGGAGGCCCTACAATGAGCAGTTCTTC. Its protein product is CASSNDGRPYNEQFF.

This chain connects TRBV7-3 to TRBJ2-3; possible D gene TRBD1, 6 bases. CDR1 and CDR2 from the germline V gene are SGHTA and FQGTGA. This CDR3 has 16 residues. V was trimmed by 5 bases and J by 0 bases, leaving 15 bases between them. The CDR3 loop reads CASSPTGTHSTDTQYF. The CDR3 DNA reads as TGTGCCAGCAGCCCGACCGGGACACATAGCACAGATACGCAGTATTTT.

This clone occurred once. The CDR3 is CASSLAGRSNEQFF. CDR3 in DNA: TGTGCCAGCAGCTTAGCGGGAAGGAGTAATGAGCAGTTCTTC. The rearrangement joins TRBV7-3 to TRBJ2-1; D perhaps matches TRBD2 (6 bases). From germline, CDR1 is SGHTA and CDR2 FQGTGA. Trimming pared 2 bases from V and 7 bases from J, leaving 12 bases between. CDR3 length: 14 amino acids.

The J gene is TRBJ2-2, the V gene TRBV30, with 10 positions matching TRBD1. Germline V gene data show CDR1 as GTSNPN and CDR2 as SVGIG (reference sequence). There are 15 residues in the CDR3. J lost 5 bases, V lost 4 bases, and 7 bases had no gene match. In nucleotides, the CDR3 is TGTGCCTGGAACCCGGGACAGGGGCGGACCGGGGAGCTGTTTTTT. Amino acids: CAWNPGQGRTGELFF.

The rearrangement joins TRBV19 to TRBJ2-1; 7 nucleotides line up with TRBD1. In germline, CDR1 is LNHDA, CDR2 SQIVND (reference sequence). J gave up 12 bases and V 2 bases, and 4 bases lay outside the gene matches. The CDR3 is 12 residues long. Here the CDR3 reads CASSIQGVGQFF. The CDR3, as DNA: TGTGCCAGTAGTATACAGGGGGTAGGGCAGTTCTTC.

The chain recombines TRBV11-3 with TRBJ2-3; 10 nucleotides match TRBD2. From germline, CDR1 is SGHNT and CDR2 YENEEA. The CDR3 has 19 residues. Germline trimming cut 1 base from V and 5 bases from J; bases unmatched to any gene: 15. In nucleotides, the CDR3 is TGTGCCAGCAGCTTAGTTTCTAGCGGGAGTGCTAAGAGGGGAGATACGCAGTATTTT. It translates to CASSLVSSGSAKRGDTQYF.

This chain connects TRBV5-1 to TRBJ2-7; 11 bases are a match to TRBD2. J gave up 6 bases and V 0 bases, and 5 bases lay outside the gene matches. The germline CDR1 and CDR2 sequences are SGHRS and YFSETQ. There are 15 residues in the CDR3. CDR3: CASSLAEGTSGEQYF. In nucleotides, the CDR3 is TGCGCCAGCAGCTTGGCGGAGGGGACTAGCGGCGAGCAGTACTTC.

This chain uses TRBV4-3 with TRBJ2-7; 7 nucleotides line up with TRBD2. Germline CDR1 is LGHNA and CDR2 is YSLEER. Germline trimming cut 4 bases from V and 4 bases from J; bases unmatched to any gene: 16. The CDR3 is 17 residues long. The CDR3 DNA is TGCGCCAGCAGCCCCGGGGGGTGGCGTAAAAGCTCGTACGAGCAGTACTTC. It codes for CASSPGGWRKSSYEQYF.